This T cell receptor (beta chain) was obtained from a study of persistence of HIV-infected CD4 T cells. Findings of the study overall: Degenerate expanded CDR3beta sequences were enriched among CMV- and Gag-responding cells. TCR oligoclonality correlated with proviral oligoclonality in the same sorted populations.

With regard to this clone: The antigen is undetermined.

The stimulus was lysate of CMV-infected fibroblasts, roughly 9.2 ug/mL. Memory cells lacking CD40L and CD69 with high CD45RO were sorted. For around 19 hours, CD8-depleted PBMCs received anti-CD28/CD49d costimulation, a CD40-blocking antibody and enfuvirtide. The immunoSEQ assay was version 4, run in survey mode. Each sample used up to about 1 ug genomic DNA diluted to around 9.9 ng/uL. Generated by immunoSEQ multiplex PCR, the TCRdb table keeps only in-frame clones and is missing some. The data show tens of thousands of clones, with approximately 82% seen just once and approximately 4.6% held by the top ten. The receptor was derived from an adult man with HIV who was CMV-seropositive. The starting material was CD4+ T cells sorted from PBMCs after approximately 18-hour stimulation, obtained from a patient who received antiretroviral therapy.

The CDR3 is CASSHNTDTQYF. CDR3 coding DNA: TGTGCCAGCAGCCACAACACAGATACGCAGTATTTT. V and J are TRBV14 and TRBJ2-3, with D uncertain. CDR3 size: 12 residues. CDR1 and CDR2 from the germline V gene are SGHDN and FVKESK. The ends were cut back, 3 bases at V and 2 bases at J, with 3 bases in the middle.